This entry lists 21 T cell receptor beta chains sequenced from one sample in a study of cytomegalovirus exposure and HLA in healthy donors. Repertoires were generated with immunoSEQ multiplex PCR, while TCRdb's copy carries only in-frame clones and drops some. The sample records 120,000 or so clones, around 88% being singletons. The sample consisted of PBMCs. The receptors originated from a man between 18 and 35 years old in good health and CMV-seronegative.

CDR3 sequence (DNA): TGTGCCAGCAGTGCGGGACTAGCTTGGGAGACCCAGTACTTC. Protein product: CASSAGLAWETQYF. The chain carries TRBV6-1 and TRBJ2-5, with TRBD2 matching over 9 bases. Germline CDR1 is MNHNS and CDR2 is SASEGT. The CDR3 runs 14 residues. Trimming removed 4 bases from V and 5 bases from J; junction bases left unmatched: 5.

This chain uses TRBV5-6 with TRBJ1-3; tentative D call: TRBD1 (5 bases). This CDR3 is 13 amino acids long. CDR1 SGHDT and CDR2 YYEEEE come from the germline V gene. V was trimmed by 3 bases and J by 8 bases, leaving 12 bases between them. CDR3: CASSSGGPDTIYF. Here the CDR3 DNA reads TGTGCCAGCAGCTCGGGGGGTCCGGACACCATATATTTT.

The chain is built from TRBV4-2 and TRBJ2-1; TRBD1 matches at 9 bases. The CDR3 sequence is 14 residues long. Trimming removed 4 bases from V and 9 bases from J; junction bases left unmatched: 7. The germline V gene encodes CDR1 LGHNA and CDR2 YNFKEQ. The CDR3 nucleotides are TGTGCCAGCAGCCCGGGACAGGGAGCGGGTGAGCAGTTCTTC. Translated, it gives CASSPGQGAGEQFF.

This clone was seen more than once but under ten times. The V and J genes are TRBV7-9 and TRBJ2-1; 10 bases align to TRBD1. The J segment lost 6 bases and the V segment lost 5 bases, leaving 4 bases of the junction unmatched. This CDR3 has 14 amino acids. Germline V gene data show CDR1 as SEHNR and CDR2 as FQNEAQ (reference sequence). The CDR3 sequence: CASSDRDRGNEQFF. In nucleotides, the CDR3 is TGTGCCAGCAGCGACCGGGACAGGGGCAATGAGCAGTTCTTC.

In this sample, this clone turned up once. The V call is TRBV29-1, the J call TRBJ2-3; 9 nucleotides align to TRBD2. The germline V gene encodes CDR1 SQVTM and CDR2 ANQGSEA. J gave up 4 bases and V 6 bases, and 5 bases lay outside the gene matches. The CDR3 covers 13 residues. The DNA for the CDR3 is TGCAGCGTGGGCGGGGGGGCGGCAGATACGCAGTATTTT. Its translation: CSVGGGAADTQYF.

The chain has TRBV7-2 and TRBJ1-4; TRBD1 matches 10 bases. The CDR3 loop spans 15 amino acids. Germline V CDR1 and CDR2: SGHTA, FQGNSA. The V and J ends lost 5 bases and 8 bases, in that order; junction bases with no gene match: 8. The CDR3 reads CASSQDGTGAEKLFF. The DNA for the CDR3 is TGTGCCAGCAGCCAAGATGGGACAGGGGCCGAAAAACTGTTTTTT.

V and J are TRBV30 and TRBJ2-4, with D perhaps TRBD2 (7 bases). The length of the CDR3 is 15 residues. Germline V lookup: CDR1 GTSNPN, CDR2 SVGIG (reference sequence). The germline V and J ends were trimmed by 1 base and 3 bases, with 13 bases remaining between them. CDR3 bases: TGTGCCTGGAGTGGAGGGGGGGCGCACAAAAACATTCAGTACTTC. Translation: CAWSGGGAHKNIQYF.

The chain combines TRBV30 with TRBJ1-5, with D possibly TRBD1 on 6 matching bases. This CDR3 is 16 amino acids long. Germline V CDR1 and CDR2: GTSNPN, SVGIG (reference sequence). Trimming pared 0 bases from V and 2 bases from J, leaving 14 bases between. The CDR3 DNA follows: TGTGCCTGGAGTGTACAGGGCAGGGGAGGCAATCAGCCCCAGCATTTT. Translated: CAWSVQGRGGNQPQHF.

Only one count was recorded for this clone. V usage is TRBV29-1 and J usage is TRBJ2-2; D gene uncertain. The CDR3 is made up of 15 amino acids. V lost 0 bases, J lost 1 base, and 9 bases lay in between. Germline CDR1 is SQVTM and CDR2 is ANQGSEA. CDR3 sequence: CSVEDPVVNTGELFF. The CDR3 DNA reads TGCAGCGTTGAAGATCCGGTAGTGAACACCGGGGAGCTGTTTTTT.

The J gene is TRBJ2-5, the V gene TRBV5-6; D possibly corresponds to TRBD2 (5 bases). The V and J ends lost 5 bases and 3 bases respectively, with 11 bases between them. This CDR3 has 13 residues. The germline CDR1 and CDR2 sequences are SGHDT and YYEEEE. CDR3 coding DNA: TGTGCCAGCAGTTCTGACGGGAAAGAGACCCAGTACTTC. Translation: CASSSDGKETQYF. The variable domain in full, with the rest retrieved from reference TRBV5-6 and TRBJ2-5, is DAGVTQSPTHLIKTRGQQVTLRCSPKSGHDTVSWYQQALGQGPQFIFQYYEEEERQRGNFPDRFSGHQFPNYSSELNVNALLLGDSALYLCASSSDGKETQYFGPGTRLLVL.

The chain recombines TRBV19 with TRBJ1-2, with D possibly being TRBD1 (5 bases). With 7 bases removed from V and 2 bases from J, the gap between germline ends came to 14 bases. Per germline, CDR1 LNHDA and CDR2 SQIVND (reference sequence). This CDR3 contains 14 residues. In nucleotides, the CDR3 is TGTGCCAGTAAGGAGAGGGGAGGGAACTATGGCTACACCTTC. Translating it yields CASKERGGNYGYTF.

This clone was detected only once. The V gene is TRBV2, the J gene TRBJ2-7, with D uncertain. The V end lost 7 bases, the J end lost 2 bases, and 18 bases lay between the germline ends. CDR1 and CDR2 from the germline V gene are SNHLY and FYNNEI. The CDR3 totals 15 residues. CDR3 region: CASTGTQLFPYEQYF. The DNA of the CDR3 is TGTGCCAGCACCGGCACACAGCTTTTTCCCTACGAGCAGTACTTC.

J is TRBJ2-5 and V is TRBV19; D uncertain. The length of the CDR3 is 14 residues. Germline-derived CDR1 and CDR2 are LNHDA and SQIVND (reference sequence). Deletions cut 6 bases from V and 0 bases from J, with 11 bases between. The CDR3 DNA sequence: TGTGCCAGTAGACCCAGGCCAGACCAAGAGACCCAGTACTTC. Protein sequence: CASRPRPDQETQYF.

The rearrangement links TRBV19 to TRBJ2-1; D not resolved. V was shortened by 0 bases and J by 9 bases, with 21 bases between the two germline ends. The CDR3 length is 17 residues. Germline assignment: CDR1 LNHDA and CDR2 SQIVND (reference sequence). CDR3 in DNA: TGTGCCAGTAGTATAGATCGTCAAATGGCCGCTGGCGGTGAGCAGTTCTTC. It translates to CASSIDRQMAAGGEQFF. The full variable domain, with the rest looked up from reference TRBV19 and TRBJ2-1, is DGGITQSPKYLFRKEGQNVTLSCEQNLNHDAMYWYRQDPGQGLRLIYYSQIVNDFQKGDIAEGYSVSREKKESFPLTVTSAQKNPTAFYLCASSIDRQMAAGGEQFFGPGTRLTVL.

This rearrangement joins TRBV6-5 to TRBJ2-3; 12 bases fit TRBD2. This CDR3 has 15 residues. J gave up 6 bases and V 5 bases, and 6 bases lay outside the gene matches. Germline CDR1 is MNHEY and CDR2 is SVGAGI. The CDR3 loop is CASSKTSGSPDTQYF. The CDR3, as DNA: TGTGCCAGCAGTAAGACTAGCGGGAGTCCGGATACGCAGTATTTT.

This clone was seen only once. The J gene is TRBJ1-1, the V gene TRBV5-1; the D is unclear. V shed 0 bases and J shed 5 bases, with 14 bases lying between them. This CDR3 has 15 residues. Germline V lookup: CDR1 SGHRS, CDR2 YFSETQ. The CDR3 is CASSLEWGGSTEAFF. The CDR3 DNA is TGCGCCAGCAGCTTGGAGTGGGGAGGGTCGACTGAAGCTTTCTTT.

This clone was seen once. CDR3 loop: CASSQDGTGGYNEQFF. CDR3 in DNA: TGCGCCAGCAGCCAAGACGGGACAGGGGGCTACAATGAGCAGTTCTTC. V gene TRBV4-1 combines with J gene TRBJ2-1; 11 nucleotides agree with TRBD1. The V gene end was trimmed by 0 bases and the J gene end by 3 bases; junction bases not matched to a gene: 1. Germline-derived CDR1 and CDR2 are MGHRA and YSYEKL. There are 16 residues in the CDR3.

The chain uses TRBV2 and TRBJ2-7, with TRBD1 identical over 7 bases. The CDR3 consists of 14 residues. The germline V gene encodes CDR1 SNHLY and CDR2 FYNNEI. V lost 8 bases to trimming and J lost 3 bases; unmatched junction nucleotides: 10. The CDR3 sequence is CASRGQDKVYEQYF. DNA of the CDR3: TGTGCCAGCCGAGGACAGGACAAAGTCTACGAGCAGTACTTC.

The V call is TRBV10-3, the J call TRBJ1-1; TRBD1 aligns across 7 bases. This CDR3 spans 13 amino acids. The ends lost 3 bases at V and 5 bases at J; junction bases unmatched: 3. From germline, CDR1 is ENHRY and CDR2 SYGVKD. The CDR3 coding sequence is TGTGCCATCAGTGATAAGGGGGCAACTGAAGCTTTCTTT. Amino acid sequence: CAISDKGATEAFF.

The chain employs TRBV19 and TRBJ2-7; D possibly corresponds to TRBD1 (6 bases). CDR1 LNHDA and CDR2 SQIVND come from the germline V gene (reference sequence). The ends were cut back, 4 bases at V and 1 base at J, with 14 bases in the middle. The CDR3 is 15 amino acids. This CDR3 reads CASSTRDTLSYEQYF. The CDR3 DNA reads as TGTGCCAGTAGTACCCGGGACACCTTATCCTACGAGCAGTACTTC.

This clone was found once. The chain joins TRBV19 to TRBJ2-2, with 8 positions matching TRBD2. Germline loops: CDR1 LNHDA, CDR2 SQIVND (reference sequence). V was clipped by 3 bases and J by 0 bases; unmatched bases: 6. This CDR3 comprises 17 residues. In DNA, the CDR3 is TGTGCCAGTAGTATTTTCGGGAGGGACCCGAACACCGGGGAGCTGTTTTTT. Its protein product is CASSIFGRDPNTGELFF.